The 5 T cell receptor beta chains given below trace back to one sample, sequenced in a study of identical twins (dated by TCRdb to about 2016). The library relied on 5' RACE. The run used an Illumina HiSeq 2000. TCRdb cleaned the public reads at Q25 with fastp, built clones with MiXCR and kept in-frame beta chains. Rows matching on CDR3 protein sequence are summarized as one entry with the most common DNA and genes. The sample profile shows 640,000 or so distinct CDR3 sequences; roughly 6% of them were found once. In total, the top ten clones hold under 2% of the sample. Material for sequencing was naive T cells sorted from blood. The sample's cell subset or site label is to be understood as: cells isolated with a human naive T-cell isolation kit. The source of these receptors is a man between 18 and 35 years old in good health.

This clonotype was observed many times. The chain recombines TRBV5-1 with TRBJ2-1; the D is unclear. Looked up from germline, CDR1 is SGHRS and CDR2 is YFSETQ. Trimming shortened V by 3 bases and J by 9 bases, and 22 bases separated the two germline ends. The CDR3 is made up of 16 amino acids. CDR3 nucleotides: TGCGCCAGCAGCTCACACATGGAGTGGATCCCTCCTGAGCAGTTCTTC. It specifies CASSSHMEWIPPEQFF.

This clonotype was seen at least ten times. The V gene is TRBV15, the J gene TRBJ2-1, with D possibly being TRBD2 (6 bases). Looked up from germline, CDR1 is LNHNV and CDR2 is YYDKDF (reference sequence). There are 16 residues in the CDR3. The V end lost 4 bases, the J end lost 5 bases, and 18 bases lay between the germline ends. CDR3 bases: TGTGCCACCAGCATCGAGACCGGGACTGGAAACAATGAGCAGTTCTTC. Protein: CATSIETGTGNNEQFF.

As to this clonotype: It may be a read error: a sequence one base away is much more abundant. This chain connects TRBV5-1 to TRBJ2-3, with 11 nucleotides matching TRBD1. V was clipped by 2 bases and J by 6 bases; unmatched bases: 8. The germline CDR1 and CDR2 sequences are SGHRS and YFSETQ. The CDR3 has 16 residues. In DNA, the CDR3 is TGCGCCAGCAGCTTTGGGGGGACAGGGGGAAGCGATACGCAGTATTTT. Translating gives CASSFGGTGGSDTQYF.

This clonotype has just a few counts. V and J are TRBV5-1 and TRBJ1-1, with TRBD1 matching over 12 bases. After removal of 4 bases from V and 8 bases from J, the junction contained 3 bases not matched to a gene. From germline, CDR1 is SGHRS and CDR2 YFSETQ. This CDR3 has 13 amino acids. Here the CDR3 reads CASSDGTGGEAFF. CDR3 DNA: TGCGCCAGCAGCGACGGGACAGGGGGCGAAGCTTTCTTT. Full variable domain (remainder filled in from reference TRBV5-1 and TRBJ1-1): KAGVTQTPRYLIKTRGQQVTLSCSPISGHRSVSWYQQTPGQGLQFLFEYFSETQRNKGNFPGRFSGRQFSNSRSEMNVSTLELGDSALYLCASSDGTGGEAFFGQGTRLTVV.

This clonotype was seen a handful of times. The chain joins TRBV12-3 or TRBV12-4 to TRBJ2-1, with D perhaps TRBD1 (6 bases). V lost 5 bases to trimming and J lost 10 bases, with 12 bases between them. This CDR3 is built from 12 residues. The chain's CDR3 is CASSHRAGEQFF. In DNA, the CDR3 is TGTGCCAGCAGTCACAGGGCCGGGGAGCAGTTCTTC.